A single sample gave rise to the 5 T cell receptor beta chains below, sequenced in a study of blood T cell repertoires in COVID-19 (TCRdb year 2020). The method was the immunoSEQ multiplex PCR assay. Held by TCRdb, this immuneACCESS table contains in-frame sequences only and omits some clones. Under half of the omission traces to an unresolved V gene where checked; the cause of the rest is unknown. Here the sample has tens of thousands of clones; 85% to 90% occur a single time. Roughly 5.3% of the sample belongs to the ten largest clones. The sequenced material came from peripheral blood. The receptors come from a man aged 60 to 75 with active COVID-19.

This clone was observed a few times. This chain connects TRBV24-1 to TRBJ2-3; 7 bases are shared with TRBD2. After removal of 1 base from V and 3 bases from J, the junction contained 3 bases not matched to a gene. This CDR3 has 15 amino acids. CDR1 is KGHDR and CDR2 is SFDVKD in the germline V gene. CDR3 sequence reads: CATSDFPGGTDTQYF. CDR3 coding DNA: TGTGCCACCAGTGATTTCCCGGGAGGTACAGATACGCAGTATTTT.

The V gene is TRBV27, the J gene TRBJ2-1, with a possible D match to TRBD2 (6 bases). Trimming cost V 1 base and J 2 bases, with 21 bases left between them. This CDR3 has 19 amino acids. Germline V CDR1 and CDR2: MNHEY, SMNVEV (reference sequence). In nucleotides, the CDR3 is TGTGCCAGCAGTTTATTCTCACCGACTAGAGGCCAAACCTACAATGAGCAGTTCTTC. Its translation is CASSLFSPTRGQTYNEQFF.

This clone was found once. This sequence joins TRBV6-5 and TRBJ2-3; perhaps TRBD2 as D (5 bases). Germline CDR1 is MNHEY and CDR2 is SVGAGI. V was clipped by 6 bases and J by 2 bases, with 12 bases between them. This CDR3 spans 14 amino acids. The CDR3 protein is CASSLRTVTDTQYF. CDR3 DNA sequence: TGTGCCAGCAGCCTTCGGACTGTCACAGATACGCAGTATTTT.

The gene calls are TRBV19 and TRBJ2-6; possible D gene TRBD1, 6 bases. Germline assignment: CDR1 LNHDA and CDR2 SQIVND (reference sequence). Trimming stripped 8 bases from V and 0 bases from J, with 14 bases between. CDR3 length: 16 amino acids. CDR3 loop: CASHPGVTSGANVLTF. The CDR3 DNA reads TGTGCCAGTCACCCAGGGGTTACCTCTGGGGCCAACGTCCTGACTTTC.

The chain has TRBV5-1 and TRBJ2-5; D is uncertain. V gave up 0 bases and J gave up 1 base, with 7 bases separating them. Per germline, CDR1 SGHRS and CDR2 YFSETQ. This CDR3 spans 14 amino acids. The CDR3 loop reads CASSLVGGQETQYF. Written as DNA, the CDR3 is TGCGCCAGCAGCTTGGTTGGCGGCCAAGAGACCCAGTACTTC.